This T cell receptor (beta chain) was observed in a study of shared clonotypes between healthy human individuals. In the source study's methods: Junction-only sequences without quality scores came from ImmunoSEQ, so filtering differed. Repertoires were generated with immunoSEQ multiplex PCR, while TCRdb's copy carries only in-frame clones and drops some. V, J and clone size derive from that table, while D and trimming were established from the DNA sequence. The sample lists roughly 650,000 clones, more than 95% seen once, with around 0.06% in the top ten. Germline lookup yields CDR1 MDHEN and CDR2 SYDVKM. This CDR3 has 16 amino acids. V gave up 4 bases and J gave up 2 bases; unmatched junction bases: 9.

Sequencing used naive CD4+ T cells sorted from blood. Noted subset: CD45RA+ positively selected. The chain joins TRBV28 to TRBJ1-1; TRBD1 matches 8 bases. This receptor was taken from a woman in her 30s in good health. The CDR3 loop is CASSSNPGQVNTEAFF. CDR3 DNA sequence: TGTGCCAGCAGTTCCAACCCGGGACAGGTAAACACTGAAGCTTTCTTT.